This TCR beta chain is from a study of cytomegalovirus exposure and HLA in healthy donors (TCRdb year 2017). For the study in its entirety: In an earlier analysis of about 560 of the donors, 250 to 300 Gb of sequence data and 90 million to 120 million unique TCR beta sequences from roughly 190 million T cells were reported. Approximately 300 gigabases of sequencing data and around 80 million unique TCR sequences made up an early release that covered fewer than 650 HLA-typed donors. Of the roughly 400 genotyped donors, roughly 80% fell in the genetic ancestry cluster associated with self-reported Caucasian donors. The aim of the study was to test whether cataloging public T cell receptors could identify signatures of past pathogen exposure. The study used immunosequencing to profile the T cell repertoires of 670 or so subjects and linked those repertoires to cytomegalovirus serostatus. Along with the roughly 700-subject first cohort, a separate validation cohort of around 110 different subjects was used. High-throughput TCR immunosequencing, statistical association of individual TCRs with disease status, and machine learning were combined to predict cytomegalovirus infection status. A later analysis re-analyzed previously published TCR beta repertoires from approximately 700 donors and added high-resolution HLA genotyping to study TCR occurrence patterns. In the later analysis, no new phenotypic data were used to find candidate immune exposures; instead, reliance was placed on TCR beta sequences and their occurrence across donors. An earlier analysis of nearly 600 of the donors applied high-throughput TCR beta sequencing to assess whether each TCR beta V gene segment acted as functional or pseudogenic. Donor age, sex, ethnicity and CMV serostatus were collected together with the repertoire data. Genome-wide SNP genotypes for about 65% of the roughly 670 donors were used in a later genetic analysis, which treated that subset as a discovery cohort. All discovery cohort repertoires had been generated using a single sequencing platform. Class I and class II HLA loci were covered by the typing at four-digit resolution. The number of donors typed differed by locus, with 629-630 for A, B, C, DRB1 and DQB1, roughly 550 for DQA1, 600 to 610 for DPA1, and some 440 for DPB1. Because of strong linkage in the cohort, roughly five DR-DQ haplotypes were treated as single units for association and clustering. Among some 400 genotyped donors of the cohort, an average of approximately 240,000 unique TCR beta nucleotide sequences was sequenced per donor, of which about 20% were non-productive.

The cohort consisted of 600 to 700 healthy bone marrow donors. At the time of sampling, every cohort member was nominally healthy, though immune exposures that went unrecorded were likely present. The donor tested CMV seropositive, placing the donor among the 289 seropositive members of the cohort. Each donor provided a peripheral blood sample, and peripheral blood mononuclear cells were used for TCR beta sequencing. Genomic DNA extraction from the blood cell samples was performed with the Qiagen DNeasy Blood Extraction Kit. Libraries were made using the immunoSEQ multiplex PCR assay. For the multiplex PCR, a mixture combining 60 forward primers for TCR Vbeta segments and 13 reverse primers for TCR Jbeta segments was used. Amplification of the CDR3 region of rearranged TCR beta genes was performed with a multiplex PCR assay on genomic DNA. The Illumina HiSeq System was used to sequence the amplified TCR beta libraries as 87-base-pair reads. The study's own analysis went as follows. In a later analysis, tens of millions of unique TCR beta chains were counted across the 650 to 750 repertoires, and roughly 11 million of these chains were shared by at least two donors. Raw reads were error-corrected and collapsed into unique sequences with a nearest-neighbor algorithm that merged closely related sequences to remove PCR and sequencing errors. V, D and J gene segments were assigned by aligning CDR3 sequences to IMGT reference sequences. For a sequence to be retained, a match of at least six nucleotides to both a V gene segment and a J gene segment was required. A rearrangement was called productive if the CDR3 had no stop codons and remained in frame with V and J, and every other rearrangement was called non-productive. Following IMGT convention, CDR3 was defined as the stretch from the second conserved V-encoded cysteine to the conserved J-encoded phenylalanine. The earlier analysis of about 560 of the donors excluded any sequence lacking an unambiguous match to a single V gene segment. In an earlier analysis of 587 of the donors, a V segment was called functional when productive rearrangements were above 56.7%, and segregating when the standard deviation between donors exceeded 5%. A statistical classification framework was built for diagnosing cytomegalovirus status from the catalog of TCR beta chain sequences. V and J gene assignment, in a later analysis, came from comparing TCR nucleotide sequences with IMGT/GENE-DB human TR gene sequences. Using the TCRdist pipeline, a later analysis assigned CDR3 sequences along with most-parsimonious VDJ recombination scenarios. In a later analysis, each TCR beta chain was defined by its CDR3 amino acid sequence together with its V-gene family, and reads without a unique V-gene family were excluded. To address suspected cross-contamination and a sequencing artifact, a later analysis removed around 600 highly shared, low-generation-probability nucleotide sequences. In a later analysis, a clonal expansion index for each public chain was calculated from normalized within-repertoire ranks of inferred template counts. Generation probabilities in a later analysis came from a VDJ recombination model fitted to out-of-frame rearrangements, and those results were checked against IGoR. In a later analysis, TCR-TCR, TCR-HLA and TCR-CMV co-occurrence was scored with hypergeometric tests, and a repertoire-size bias correction was applied to TCR pairs. In a later analysis, false discovery rates were estimated by permuting HLA or CMV assignments 20 times. A later analysis grouped co-occurring TCRs with DBSCAN, adding TCRdist sequence similarity when clustering within HLA-allele-positive subsets. Co-occurrence clustering excluded repertoires with fewer than 30,000 or more than 120,000 public chains, plus five with anomalous nucleotide sharing. TCRdb carries this immuneACCESS record with in-frame sequences only. Its versions omit some clonotypes, under half of them owing to an unresolved V gene in the studies checked, with the rest unexplained. V and J calls and clone size are given by that table; D and trimming were obtained from the DNA. This sample holds about 120,000 clones; around 77% were observed only once. Less than 6% of the sample goes to the ten largest clones.

The CDR1 and CDR2 encoded by the germline V gene are SGHTA and FQGTGA. From its cysteine to its phenylalanine, the CDR3 spans 15 amino acids. The kept DNA is CDR3 alone, 45 bases in frame from the first base. Trimming removed 0 bases from V and 3 bases from J, leaving 8 bases between the germline ends. A remark on this clone: Its antigen has not been determined. Per-base quality was not reported, and no clone a single base away is much larger than it.

Overall results and qualifications from the work: In vitro tests confirmed that a few of the cytomegalovirus-associated TCR beta chains recognize cytomegalovirus antigens. Linkage disequilibrium might explain the correlated functional status among segregating V segments, but an unknown experimental factor could not be excluded. The classifier was reported to diagnose cytomegalovirus status with high specificity and sensitivity in both the original and validation cohorts. According to a later analysis, most CMV-associated TCR beta chains appeared to be HLA-restricted, and the HLA associations seemed to be driven largely by CMV exposure. The sequencing pipeline was judged likely to have produced a cluster of highly shared sequence variants as a technical artifact. In a later analysis, HLA-associated TCR beta chains were found to be more clonally expanded and to have lower generation probabilities than equally common non-associated chains. Compared with the approximately 600-donor mean, donors in an Asian-associated ancestry cluster had fewer N-insertions in productive TCRs, according to a later genetic analysis. The study gave a list of about 150 TCR beta chains associated with cytomegalovirus. Sequencing depth was assumed to be roughly uniform across donors in the presence/absence analyses, though that assumption may not hold. Only TCR beta chains were sequenced in this cohort, and the absence of alpha or paired-chain data limited detectable features. In a later analysis, several top co-occurrence clusters were reported to appear linked to parvovirus B19, influenza, CMV and Epstein-Barr virus. A further reported finding was that TCR beta sequences accurately predicted the HLA-A and HLA-B alleles for most subjects in the first cohort. Because some donors lacked HLA typing at each locus, the association tests relied only on the typed subset. The earlier analysis of approximately 560 of the donors excluded approximately 15 rarely observed V segments, including chromosome 9 orphons, because counts were too low. An association between a missense DCLRE1C variant and V-gene and J-gene trimming of TCR beta chains was found in a later genetic analysis and replicated in an independent cohort. Most TCR sequences were seen in very few donors, while some public TCRs were found in many individuals. Because the 87-base-pair reads could not distinguish some IMGT-functional V segments, including TRBV6-2 and TRBV6-3, those segments were excluded. Specific HLA alleles were associated with more than 15,000 TCR beta sequences at a false discovery rate of 0.05 in a later analysis. In an earlier analysis of around 600 of the donors, most TCR beta V segments were observed in productive rearrangements about 87% or about 30% of the time, broadly matching IMGT annotations. Immune exposure information for the cohort was limited to CMV serostatus. Assigning TCR associations to individual alleles was difficult when HLA alleles, especially DR and DQ, strongly co-occurred. According to the authors, the approach could potentially be generalized to other disease states and immunological phenotypes. A later analysis found that TCR association rates varied across HLA loci, with DRB1 alleles showing the most associated TCRs and HLA-C alleles the fewest.

Material: PBMCs. Recombination linked TRBV7-3 to TRBJ2-2; the best D guess is TRBD1, with 6 bases matching. This clonotype was sampled from a man younger than 35 in good health and CMV-seropositive. This receptor carries the CDR3 CASSLTWTDTGELFF. The sequenced DNA: TGTGCCAGCAGCTTAACCTGGACAGACACCGGGGAGCTGTTTTTT.